These 15 T cell receptor beta chains came from one sample sequenced in a study of blood T cell repertoires in COVID-19. The method was immunoSEQ multiplex PCR; TCRdb's version includes in-frame clones alone and lacks a portion of them. The data show about 130,000 clones, with about 86% seen just once and about 17% held by the top ten. Sequencing used peripheral blood. The source is a woman aged 45-65 years with acute or convalescent COVID-19.

This chain uses TRBV19 with TRBJ2-2, with 8 bases aligning to TRBD1. CDR3 size: 18 residues. Germline V gene lookup returns CDR1 LNHDA and CDR2 SQIVND (reference sequence). Trimming removed 6 bases from V and 1 base from J; junction bases left unmatched: 13. Here the CDR3 reads CASSTIGLGQVNTGELFF. The CDR3 region has the DNA TGTGCCAGTAGCACAATAGGTCTGGGACAGGTGAACACCGGGGAGCTGTTTTTT.

V usage is TRBV6-6 and J usage is TRBJ2-1; 13 bases match TRBD2. Germline V lookup: CDR1 MNHNY, CDR2 SVGAGI (reference sequence). The CDR3 totals 16 residues. J lost 6 bases, V lost 5 bases, and 7 bases had no gene match. CDR3 protein: CASSLRTSGGPNEQFF. CDR3 DNA sequence: TGTGCCAGCAGTCTAAGGACTAGCGGGGGCCCCAATGAGCAGTTCTTC.

V and J are TRBV10-2 and TRBJ1-1; unclear D gene. Germline values: CDR1 WSHSY, CDR2 SAAADI. With 5 bases removed from V and 5 bases from J, the gap between germline ends came to 9 bases. The CDR3 runs to 12 residues. The CDR3 nucleotides read TGCGCCAGCAGTTATGGGGAGACTGAAGCTTTCTTT. It codes for CASSYGETEAFF.

This chain connects TRBV30 to TRBJ1-4; 7 positions agree with TRBD1. Germline V gene data show CDR1 as GTSNPN and CDR2 as SVGIG (reference sequence). The CDR3 runs 13 residues. The junction had 3 bases not matched to a gene; V was cut back by 7 bases and J by 1 base. Here the CDR3 reads CAYDRETNEKLFF. CDR3 in DNA: TGTGCCTACGACAGGGAAACTAATGAAAAACTGTTTTTT.

J is TRBJ1-1 and V is TRBV2, with D perhaps matching TRBD1 (5 bases). This CDR3 contains 15 residues. Germline CDR1 and CDR2: SNHLY and FYNNEI. The V end lost 0 bases, the J end lost 11 bases, and 19 bases lay between the germline ends. CDR3 sequence reads: CASSEAYRPKGFAFF. The CDR3 region has the DNA TGTGCCAGCAGTGAAGCCTACAGGCCGAAAGGTTTTGCTTTCTTT.

The chain joins TRBV7-8 to TRBJ1-1; D may be TRBD1 (5 bases). The CDR3 runs 14 residues. Germline CDR1 SGHVS, CDR2 FQNEAQ. V was pared by 5 bases and J by 0 bases, with 10 bases between. In DNA, the CDR3 is TGTGCCAGCAGCATAGACAGAGTGAACACTGAAGCTTTCTTT. Its protein product is CASSIDRVNTEAFF.

The chain has TRBV5-1 and TRBJ1-2; D is uncertain. In germline, CDR1 is SGHRS, CDR2 YFSETQ. The CDR3 totals 15 residues. The V end was cut by 0 bases, the J end by 0 bases, with 9 bases between. The CDR3 DNA follows: TGCGCCAGCAGCTTGGAGGGAGACCCTAACTATGGCTACACCTTC. Translated: CASSLEGDPNYGYTF. Together with reference TRBV5-1 and TRBJ1-2, the CDR3 gives the full variable domain: KAGVTQTPRYLIKTRGQQVTLSCSPISGHRSVSWYQQTPGQGLQFLFEYFSETQRNKGNFPGRFSGRQFSNSRSEMNVSTLELGDSALYLCASSLEGDPNYGYTFGSGTRLTVV.

The chain couples TRBV30 to TRBJ1-2; 7 nucleotides agree with TRBD1. Trimming removed 6 bases from V and 3 bases from J; junction bases left unmatched: 10. The CDR3 consists of 14 residues. The germline V gene encodes CDR1 GTSNPN and CDR2 SVGIG (reference sequence). The CDR3 nucleotides read TGTGCCTGTATAAGGACAGGAGATTACTATGGCTACACCTTC. This gives the protein CACIRTGDYYGYTF.

The chain couples TRBV28 to TRBJ1-1, with 9 positions matching TRBD1. This CDR3 is built from 16 residues. Germline loops: CDR1 MDHEN, CDR2 SYDVKM. The junction had 13 bases not matched to a gene; V was cut back by 3 bases and J by 8 bases. This CDR3 is CASSFPPGTGTLEAFF. CDR3 bases: TGTGCCAGCAGTTTCCCCCCCGGGACAGGGACTTTGGAAGCTTTCTTT.

The V and J genes are TRBV3-1 (or the pseudogene TRBV3-2) and TRBJ1-1; 8 nucleotides align to TRBD1. With V trimmed by 0 bases and J by 5 bases, 5 bases remained unmatched. From germline, CDR1 is LGHDT and CDR2 YNNKEL (reference sequence). The CDR3 covers 15 residues. In DNA, the CDR3 is TGTGCCAGCAGCCAAGAAGGACAGGGTCAAACTGAAGCTTTCTTT. It specifies CASSQEGQGQTEAFF.

The sample holds a few counts of this clone. V gene TRBV4-1 combines with J gene TRBJ1-6; D gene uncertain. Germline V gene lookup returns CDR1 MGHRA and CDR2 YSYEKL. The ends were cut back, 1 base at V and 9 bases at J, with 13 bases in the middle. The CDR3 is 15 amino acids. The CDR3 spells CASSQALGIGSPLHF. As DNA, the CDR3 is TGCGCCAGCAGCCAAGCACTGGGCATAGGTTCACCCCTCCACTTT.

V and J are TRBV18 and TRBJ1-2, with 7 bases fitting TRBD1. Looked up from germline, CDR1 is KGHSH and CDR2 is LQKENI. The CDR3 is 14 amino acids. V dropped 6 bases and J dropped 4; count of bases not matched to a gene: 8. Written as DNA, the CDR3 is TGTGCCAGCTCGGGACGACAGGGCGGCTATGGCTACACCTTC. Amino acids: CASSGRQGGYGYTF.

The chain is built from TRBV25-1 and TRBJ1-3; TRBD1 aligns across 11 bases. Trimming at V came to 4 bases and at J to 3 bases, leaving 5 bases not matched to a gene. The CDR3 sequence is 16 residues long. Germline CDR1 MGHDK, CDR2 SYGVNS. This chain's CDR3 is CASSGDRGFDGNTIYF. The CDR3 DNA is TGTGCCAGCAGTGGGGACAGGGGGTTTGATGGAAACACCATATATTTT.

The V call is TRBV9, the J call TRBJ1-2; 7 positions agree with TRBD1. The ends lost 3 bases at V and 3 bases at J; junction bases unmatched: 5. This CDR3 has 14 amino acids. CDR1 SGDLS and CDR2 YYNGEE come from the germline V gene. The CDR3 loop is CASSANQGDYGYTF. In nucleotides, the CDR3 is TGTGCCAGCAGCGCGAACCAGGGGGACTATGGCTACACCTTC.

This clone was detected only once. The chain uses TRBV18 and TRBJ2-1, with 9 positions matching TRBD2. The junction had 2 bases not matched to a gene; V was cut back by 0 bases and J by 2 bases. This CDR3 spans 16 amino acids. CDR1 and CDR2 (germline): KGHSH, LQKENI. The CDR3: CASSPPPSGAYNEQFF. CDR3 coding DNA: TGTGCCAGCTCACCACCGCCTAGCGGGGCCTACAATGAGCAGTTCTTC. Looking up the rest from reference TRBV18 and TRBJ2-1 gives the full variable domain: NAGVMQNPRHLVRRRGQEARLRCSPMKGHSHVYWYRQLPEEGLKFMVYLQKENIIDESGMPKERFSAEFPKEGPSILRIQQVVRGDSAAYFCASSPPPSGAYNEQFFGPGTRLTVL.